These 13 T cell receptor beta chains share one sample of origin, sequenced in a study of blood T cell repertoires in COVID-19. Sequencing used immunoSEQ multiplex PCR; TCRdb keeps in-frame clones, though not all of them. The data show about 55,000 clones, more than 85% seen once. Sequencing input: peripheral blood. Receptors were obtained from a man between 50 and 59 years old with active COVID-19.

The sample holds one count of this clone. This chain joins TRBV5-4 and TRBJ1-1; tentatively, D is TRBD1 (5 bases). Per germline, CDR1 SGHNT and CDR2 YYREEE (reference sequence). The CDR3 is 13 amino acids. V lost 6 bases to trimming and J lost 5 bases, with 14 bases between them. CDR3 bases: TGTGCCAGCACCACAGGATTATGGACTGAAGCTTTCTTT. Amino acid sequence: CASTTGLWTEAFF.

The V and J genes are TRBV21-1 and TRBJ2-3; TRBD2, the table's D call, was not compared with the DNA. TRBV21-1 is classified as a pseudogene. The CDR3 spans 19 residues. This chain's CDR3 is CASSKVGLLSGGNTDTQYF. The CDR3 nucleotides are TGTGCCAGCAGCAAAGTGGGGCTTTTAAGCGGGGGGAACACAGATACGCAGTATTTT.

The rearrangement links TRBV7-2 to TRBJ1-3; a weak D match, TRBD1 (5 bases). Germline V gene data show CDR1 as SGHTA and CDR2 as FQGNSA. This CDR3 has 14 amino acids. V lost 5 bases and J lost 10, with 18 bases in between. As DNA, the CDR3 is TGTGCCAGCAGCGGGGGGGTGAGAGGTCGGACCATATATTTT. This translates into CASSGGVRGRTIYF.

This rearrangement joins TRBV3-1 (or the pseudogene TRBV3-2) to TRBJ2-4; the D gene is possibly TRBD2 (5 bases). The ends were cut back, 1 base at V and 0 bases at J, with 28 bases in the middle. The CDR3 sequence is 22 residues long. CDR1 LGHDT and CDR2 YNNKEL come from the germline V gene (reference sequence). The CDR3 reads CASSQGAFLMDFGTIAKNIQYF. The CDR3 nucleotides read TGTGCCAGCAGCCAAGGGGCCTTTTTGATGGACTTCGGAACTATAGCCAAAAACATTCAGTACTTC.

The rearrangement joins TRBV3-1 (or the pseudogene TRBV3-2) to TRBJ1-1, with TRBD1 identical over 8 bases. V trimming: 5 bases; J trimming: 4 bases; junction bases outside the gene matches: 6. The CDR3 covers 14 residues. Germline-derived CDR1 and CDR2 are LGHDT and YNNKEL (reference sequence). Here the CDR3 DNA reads TGTGCCAGCAGCGGACAGGGTTTCGGCACTGAAGCTTTCTTT. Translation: CASSGQGFGTEAFF.

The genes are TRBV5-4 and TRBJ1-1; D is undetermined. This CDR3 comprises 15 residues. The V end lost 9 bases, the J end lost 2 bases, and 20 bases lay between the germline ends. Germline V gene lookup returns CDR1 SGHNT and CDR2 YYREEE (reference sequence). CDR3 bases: TGTGCCACCTCCCTAGCAGAGACAAAAAACACTGAAGCTTTCTTT. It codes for CATSLAETKNTEAFF.

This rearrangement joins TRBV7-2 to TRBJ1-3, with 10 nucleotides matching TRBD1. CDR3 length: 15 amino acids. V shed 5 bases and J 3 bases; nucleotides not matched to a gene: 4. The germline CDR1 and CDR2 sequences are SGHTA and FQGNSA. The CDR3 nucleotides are TGTGCCAGCAGCCTCGGGACAGGGGTTGGAAACACCATATATTTT. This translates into CASSLGTGVGNTIYF. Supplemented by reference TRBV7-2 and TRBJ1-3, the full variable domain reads GAGVSQSPSNKVTEKGKDVELRCDPISGHTALYWYRQSLGQGLEFLIYFQGNSAPDKSGLPSDRFSAERTGGSVSTLTIQRTQQEDSAVYLCASSLGTGVGNTIYFGEGSWLTVV.

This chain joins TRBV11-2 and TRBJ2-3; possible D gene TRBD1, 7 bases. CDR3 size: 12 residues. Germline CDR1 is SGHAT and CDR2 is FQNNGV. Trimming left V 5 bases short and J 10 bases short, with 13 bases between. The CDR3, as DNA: TGTGCCAGCAGCCTCACCAGGGGGGCGCAGTATTTT. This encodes CASSLTRGAQYF. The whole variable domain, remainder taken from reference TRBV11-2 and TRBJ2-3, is EAGVAQSPRYKIIEKRQSVAFWCNPISGHATLYWYQQILGQGPKLLIQFQNNGVVDDSQLPKDRFSAERLKGVDSTLKIQPAKLEDSAVYLCASSLTRGAQYFGPGTRLTVL.

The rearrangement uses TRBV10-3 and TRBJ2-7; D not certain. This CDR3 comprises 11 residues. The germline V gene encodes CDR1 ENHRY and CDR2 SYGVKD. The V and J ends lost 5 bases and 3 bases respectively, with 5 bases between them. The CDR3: CAISINYEQYF. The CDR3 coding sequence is TGTGCCATCAGTATAAACTACGAGCAGTACTTC.

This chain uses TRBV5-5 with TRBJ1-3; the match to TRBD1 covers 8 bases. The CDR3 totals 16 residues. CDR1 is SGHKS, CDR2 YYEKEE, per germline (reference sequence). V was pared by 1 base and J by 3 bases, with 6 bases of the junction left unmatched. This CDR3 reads CASSLRQGARGNTIYF. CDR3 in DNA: TGTGCCAGCAGCTTGCGGCAGGGGGCTCGTGGAAACACCATATATTTT.

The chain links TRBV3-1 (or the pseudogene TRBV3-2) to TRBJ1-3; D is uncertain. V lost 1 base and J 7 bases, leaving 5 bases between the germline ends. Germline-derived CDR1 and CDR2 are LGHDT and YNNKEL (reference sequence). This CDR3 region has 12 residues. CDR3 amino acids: CASSQVANTIYF. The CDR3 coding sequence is TGTGCCAGCAGCCAAGTTGCGAACACCATATATTTT.

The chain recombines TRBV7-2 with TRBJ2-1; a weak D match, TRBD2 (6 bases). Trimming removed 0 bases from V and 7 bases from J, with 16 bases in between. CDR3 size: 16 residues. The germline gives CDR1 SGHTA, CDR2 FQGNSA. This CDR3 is CASSLASIRGSNEQFF. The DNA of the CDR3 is TGTGCCAGCAGCTTAGCTTCTATACGGGGGTCAAATGAGCAGTTCTTC.

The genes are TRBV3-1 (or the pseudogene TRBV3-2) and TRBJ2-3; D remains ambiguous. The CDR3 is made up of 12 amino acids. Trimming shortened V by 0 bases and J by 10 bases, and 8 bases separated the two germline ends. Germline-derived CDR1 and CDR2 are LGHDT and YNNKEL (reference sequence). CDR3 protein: CASSQENRAQYF. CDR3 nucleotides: TGTGCCAGCAGCCAAGAAAATCGCGCGCAGTATTTT.